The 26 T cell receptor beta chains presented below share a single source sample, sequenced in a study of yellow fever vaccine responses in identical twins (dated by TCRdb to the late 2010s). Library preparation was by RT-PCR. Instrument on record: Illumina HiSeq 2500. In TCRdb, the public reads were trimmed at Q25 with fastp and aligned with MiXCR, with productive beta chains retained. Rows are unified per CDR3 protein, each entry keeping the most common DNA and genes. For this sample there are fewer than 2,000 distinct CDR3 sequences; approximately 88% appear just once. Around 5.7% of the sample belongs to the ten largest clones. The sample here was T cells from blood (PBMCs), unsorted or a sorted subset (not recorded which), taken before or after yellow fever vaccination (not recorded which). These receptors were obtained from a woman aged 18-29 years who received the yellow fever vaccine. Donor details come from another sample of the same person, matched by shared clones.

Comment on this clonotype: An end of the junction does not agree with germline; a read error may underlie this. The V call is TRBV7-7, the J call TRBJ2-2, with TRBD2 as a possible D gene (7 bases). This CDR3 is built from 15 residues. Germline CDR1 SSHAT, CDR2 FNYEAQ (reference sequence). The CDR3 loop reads CASSLGGANTGELFF. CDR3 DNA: TGTGCTAGCAGCTTGGGGGGGGCCAACACCGGGGAGCTGTTTTTT.

In DNA form, the CDR3 reads TGCGCCAGCAGCCAAGGGTTTGGGTCAACGGAGCCCCAGCATTTT. It specifies CASSQGFGSTEPQHF. This sequence joins TRBV4-1 and TRBJ1-5; D call uncertain. CDR1 is MGHRA and CDR2 is YSYEKL in the germline V gene. With 1 base removed from V and 8 bases from J, the gap between germline ends came to 15 bases. CDR3 length: 15 residues.

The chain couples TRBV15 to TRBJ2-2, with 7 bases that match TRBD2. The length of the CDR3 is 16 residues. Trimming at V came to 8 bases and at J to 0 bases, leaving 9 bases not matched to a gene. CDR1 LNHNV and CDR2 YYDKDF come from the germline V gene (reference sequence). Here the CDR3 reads CATATRDYANTGELFF. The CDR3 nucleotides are TGTGCCACCGCTACCCGGGACTACGCGAACACCGGGGAGCTGTTTTTT. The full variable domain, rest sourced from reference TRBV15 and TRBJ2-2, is DAMVIQNPRYQVTQFGKPVTLSCSQTLNHNVMYWYQQKSSQAPKLLFHYYDKDFNNEADTPDNFQSRRPNTSFCFLDIRSPGLGDTAMYLCATATRDYANTGELFFGEGSRLTVL.

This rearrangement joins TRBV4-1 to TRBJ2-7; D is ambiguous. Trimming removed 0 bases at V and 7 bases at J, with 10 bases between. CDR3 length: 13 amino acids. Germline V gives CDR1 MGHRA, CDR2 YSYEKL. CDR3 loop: CASSQEGFGEQYF. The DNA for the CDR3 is TGCGCCAGCAGCCAAGAGGGTTTTGGGGAGCAGTACTTC.

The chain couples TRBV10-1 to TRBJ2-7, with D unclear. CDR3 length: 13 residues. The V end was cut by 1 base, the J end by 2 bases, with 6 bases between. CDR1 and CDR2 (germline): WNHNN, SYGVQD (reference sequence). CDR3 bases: TGCGCCAGCAGTGAGTACAGTACCTACGAGCAGTACTTC. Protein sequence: CASSEYSTYEQYF.

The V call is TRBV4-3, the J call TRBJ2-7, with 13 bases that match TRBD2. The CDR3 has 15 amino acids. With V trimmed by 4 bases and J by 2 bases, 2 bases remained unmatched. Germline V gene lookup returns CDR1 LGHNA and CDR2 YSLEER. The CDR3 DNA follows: TGCGCCAGCAGCCCCGGACTAGCGGGAGCCTACGAGCAGTACTTC. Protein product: CASSPGLAGAYEQYF.

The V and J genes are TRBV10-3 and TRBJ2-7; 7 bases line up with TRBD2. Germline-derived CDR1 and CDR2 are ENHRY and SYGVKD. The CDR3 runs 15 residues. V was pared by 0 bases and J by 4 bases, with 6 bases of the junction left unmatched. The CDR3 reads CAISESGDYTYEQYF. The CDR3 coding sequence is TGTGCCATCAGTGAGTCGGGGGACTACACGTACGAGCAGTACTTC.

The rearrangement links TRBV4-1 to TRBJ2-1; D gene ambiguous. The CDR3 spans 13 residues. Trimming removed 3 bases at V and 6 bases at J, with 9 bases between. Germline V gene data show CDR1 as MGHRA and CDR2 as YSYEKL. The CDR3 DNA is TGCGCCAGCAGCCACTCTTACGTCAATGAGCAGTTCTTC. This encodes CASSHSYVNEQFF.

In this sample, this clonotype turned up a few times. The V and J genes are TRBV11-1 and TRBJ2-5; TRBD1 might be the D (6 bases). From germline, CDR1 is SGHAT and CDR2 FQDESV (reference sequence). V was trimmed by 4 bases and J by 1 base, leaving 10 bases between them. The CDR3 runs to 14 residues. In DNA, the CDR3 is TGTGCCAGCAGCTCGGACAGCCTCCAAGAGACCCAGTACTTC. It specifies CASSSDSLQETQYF. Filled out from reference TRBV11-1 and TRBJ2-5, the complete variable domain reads EAEVAQSPRYKITEKSQAVAFWCDPISGHATLYWYRQILGQGPELLVQFQDESVVDDSQLPKDRFSAERLKGVDSTLKIQPAELGDSAMYLCASSSDSLQETQYFGPGTRLLVL.

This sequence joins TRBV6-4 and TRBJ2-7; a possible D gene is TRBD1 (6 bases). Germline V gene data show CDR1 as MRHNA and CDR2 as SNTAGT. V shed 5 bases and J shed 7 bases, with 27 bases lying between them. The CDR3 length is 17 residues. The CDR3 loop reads CASSRPSRGGASGEQYF. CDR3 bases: TGTGCCAGCAGTCGCCCGAGTCGAGGGGGAGCTTCGGGTGAGCAGTACTTC.

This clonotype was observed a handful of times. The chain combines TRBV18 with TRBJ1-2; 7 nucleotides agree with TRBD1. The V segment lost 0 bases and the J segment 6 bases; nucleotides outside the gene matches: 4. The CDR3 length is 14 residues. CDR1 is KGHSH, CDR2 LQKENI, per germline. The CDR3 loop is CASSPPLQGNGYTF. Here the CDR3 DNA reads TGTGCCAGCTCACCACCGTTACAGGGGAATGGCTACACCTTC.

CDR3 loop: CATSRDPLADTQYF. CDR3 nucleotide sequence: TGTGCCACCAGCAGAGATCCCCTAGCAGATACGCAGTATTTT. The rearrangement joins TRBV15 to TRBJ2-3; no firm D call. Germline V gene lookup returns CDR1 LNHNV and CDR2 YYDKDF (reference sequence). The CDR3 totals 14 residues. Trimming took 0 bases from V and 4 from J, leaving 8 bases between them.

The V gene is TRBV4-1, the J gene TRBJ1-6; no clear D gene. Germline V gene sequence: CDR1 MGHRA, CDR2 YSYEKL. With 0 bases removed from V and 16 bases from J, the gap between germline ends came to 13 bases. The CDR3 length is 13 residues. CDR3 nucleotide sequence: TGCGCCAGCAGCCAAGATCTTCGGCAGCTACTCCACTTT. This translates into CASSQDLRQLLHF.

The CDR3 nucleotides read TGTGCCAGCAGCCCTCAGACAGGGGCGTACGAGCAGTACTTC. Amino acid sequence: CASSPQTGAYEQYF. The chain uses TRBV7-6 and TRBJ2-7; TRBD1 matches at 8 bases. V lost 5 bases to trimming and J lost 4 bases; unmatched junction nucleotides: 7. Germline V gives CDR1 SGHVS, CDR2 FNYEAQ. There are 14 residues in the CDR3.

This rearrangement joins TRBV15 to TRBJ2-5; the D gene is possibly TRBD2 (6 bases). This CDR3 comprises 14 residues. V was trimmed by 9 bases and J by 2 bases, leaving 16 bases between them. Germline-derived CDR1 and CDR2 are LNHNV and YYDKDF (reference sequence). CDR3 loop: CATKLGGIQETQYF. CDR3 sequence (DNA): TGTGCCACTAAGCTTGGAGGGATTCAAGAGACCCAGTACTTC.

CDR3 region: CASSKRAGTGANEQFF. DNA for the CDR3: TGTGCCAGCAGTAAAAGAGCTGGGACAGGGGCCAATGAGCAGTTCTTC. The V and J genes are TRBV6-1 and TRBJ2-1; 10 bases are a match to TRBD1. Per the germline V gene, CDR1 is MNHNS and CDR2 is SASEGT. Trimming took 5 bases from V and 6 from J; bases not matched to a gene: 10. This CDR3 spans 16 amino acids.

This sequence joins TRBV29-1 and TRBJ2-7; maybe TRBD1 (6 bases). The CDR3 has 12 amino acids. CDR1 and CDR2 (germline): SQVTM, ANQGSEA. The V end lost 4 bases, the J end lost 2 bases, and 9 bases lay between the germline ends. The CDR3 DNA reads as TGCAGCGTTGCAGGGGCCACCTACGAGCAGTACTTC. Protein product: CSVAGATYEQYF.

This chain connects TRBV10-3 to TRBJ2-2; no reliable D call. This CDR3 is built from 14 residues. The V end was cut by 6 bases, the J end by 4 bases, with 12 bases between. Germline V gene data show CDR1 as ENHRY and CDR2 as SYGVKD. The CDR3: CAISQSFGTGELFF. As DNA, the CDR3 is TGTGCCATCAGCCAATCTTTTGGCACCGGGGAGCTGTTTTTT.

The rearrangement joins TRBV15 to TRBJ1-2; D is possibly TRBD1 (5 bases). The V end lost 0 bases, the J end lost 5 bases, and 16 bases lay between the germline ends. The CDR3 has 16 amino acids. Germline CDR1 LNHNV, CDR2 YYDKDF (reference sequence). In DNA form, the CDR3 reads TGTGCCACCAGCAGAGACGGGGCGGCGGGCACTTATGGCTACACCTTC. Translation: CATSRDGAAGTYGYTF.

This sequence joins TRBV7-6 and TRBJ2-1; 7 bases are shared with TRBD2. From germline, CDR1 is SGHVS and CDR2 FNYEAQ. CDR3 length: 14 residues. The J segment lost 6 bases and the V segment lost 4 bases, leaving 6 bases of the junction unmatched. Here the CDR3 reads CASSSLLAANEQFF. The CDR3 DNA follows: TGTGCCAGCAGCTCCCTCCTAGCGGCCAATGAGCAGTTCTTC. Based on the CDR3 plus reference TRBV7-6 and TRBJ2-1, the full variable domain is GAGVSQSPRYKVTKRGQDVALRCDPISGHVSLYWYRQALGQGPEFLTYFNYEAQQDKSGLPNDRFSAERPEGSISTLTIQRTEQRDSAMYRCASSSLLAANEQFFGPGTRLTVL.

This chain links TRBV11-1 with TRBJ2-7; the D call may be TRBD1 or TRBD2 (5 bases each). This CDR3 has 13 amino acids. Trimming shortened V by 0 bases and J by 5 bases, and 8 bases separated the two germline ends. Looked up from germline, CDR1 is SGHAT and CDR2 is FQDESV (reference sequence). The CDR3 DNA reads TGTGCCAGCAGCTTAGCGGGGGACCACGAGCAGTACTTC. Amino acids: CASSLAGDHEQYF.

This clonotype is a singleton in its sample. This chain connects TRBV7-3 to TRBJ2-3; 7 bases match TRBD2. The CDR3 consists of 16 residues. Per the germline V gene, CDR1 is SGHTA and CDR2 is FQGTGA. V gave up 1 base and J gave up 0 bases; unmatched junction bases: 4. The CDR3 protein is CASSLREGASTDTQYF. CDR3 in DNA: TGTGCCAGCAGCTTAAGGGAGGGAGCTAGCACAGATACGCAGTATTTT. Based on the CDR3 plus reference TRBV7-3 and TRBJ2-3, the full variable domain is GAGVSQTPSNKVTEKGKYVELRCDPISGHTALYWYRQSLGQGPEFLIYFQGTGAADDSGLPNDRFFAVRPEGSVSTLKIQRTERGDSAVYLCASSLREGASTDTQYFGPGTRLTVL.

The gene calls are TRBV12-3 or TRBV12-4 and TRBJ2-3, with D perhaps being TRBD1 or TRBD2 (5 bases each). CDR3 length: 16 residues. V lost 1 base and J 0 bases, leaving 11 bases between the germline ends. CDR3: CASSLETGPSTDTQYF. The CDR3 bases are TGTGCCAGCAGTTTAGAGACGGGACCTAGCACAGATACGCAGTATTTT.

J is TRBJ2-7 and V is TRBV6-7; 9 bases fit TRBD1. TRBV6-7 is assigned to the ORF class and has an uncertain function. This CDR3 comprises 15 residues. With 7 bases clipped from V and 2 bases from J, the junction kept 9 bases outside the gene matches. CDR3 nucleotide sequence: TGTGCCAGCACCGAGGACAGGGGAGCTCCCTACGAGCAGTACTTC. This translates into CASTEDRGAPYEQYF.

CDR3 region: CASSFTTSAQETQYF. In DNA form, the CDR3 reads TGCGCCAGCAGCTTCACGACTAGCGCTCAAGAGACCCAGTACTTC. V usage is TRBV5-1 and J usage is TRBJ2-5; TRBD2 matches at 8 bases. V lost 2 bases, J lost 2 bases, and 5 bases stayed unmatched. Germline V gene data show CDR1 as SGHRS and CDR2 as YFSETQ. The CDR3 totals 15 residues.

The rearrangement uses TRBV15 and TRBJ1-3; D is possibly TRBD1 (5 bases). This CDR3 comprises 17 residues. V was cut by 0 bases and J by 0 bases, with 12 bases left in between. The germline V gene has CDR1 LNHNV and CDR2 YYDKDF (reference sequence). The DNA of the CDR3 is TGTGCCACCAGCAGAGATGGGACCGTGAGCTCTGGAAACACCATATATTTT. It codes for CATSRDGTVSSGNTIYF.